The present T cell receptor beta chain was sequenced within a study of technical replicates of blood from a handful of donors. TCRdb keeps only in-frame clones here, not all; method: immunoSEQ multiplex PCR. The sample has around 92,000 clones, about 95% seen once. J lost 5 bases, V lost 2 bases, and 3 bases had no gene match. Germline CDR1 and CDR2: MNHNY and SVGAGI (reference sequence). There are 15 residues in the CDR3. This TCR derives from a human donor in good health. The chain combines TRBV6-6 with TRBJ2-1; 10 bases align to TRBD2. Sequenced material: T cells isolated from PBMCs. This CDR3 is CASSYRTSGNNEQFF. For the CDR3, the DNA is TGTGCCAGCAGTTACCGGACTAGCGGAAACAATGAGCAGTTCTTC.